The 16 T cell receptor beta chains below all came from one sample that was sequenced in a study of vaccination and CD4 T cells after COVID-19 (dated by TCRdb to between 2021 and 2024). Library creation used PCR. The run used an Illumina iSeq 100. DNA from cultured CD4+ T cells underwent TCR sequencing with the Oncomine TCR Beta short-read assay at the Johns Hopkins FTIC core. TCRdb itself trimmed the public reads at Q25 with fastp, ran MiXCR and retained productive beta chains. Duplicate CDR3 protein sequences are folded into a single record with the most common DNA and genes. The sample table records over 10,000 distinct CDR3 sequences; roughly three fifths of these occur just once. Approximately 16% of the sample goes to the ten largest clones. Their antigens remain unidentified. The meaning of the sample's treatment or condition label: roughly ten-day PBMC culture with coronavirus spike peptide pools or control peptides (ViraFEST assay).

The sample consisted of CD4+ T cells from blood, cultured in vitro. Source of these receptors: a human donor who had recovered from COVID-19.

CDR3 protein: CASSAPGQGGGETQYF. The CDR3 DNA is TGTGCCAGCAGTGCCCCGGGACAGGGAGGAGGAGAGACCCAGTACTTC. The chain carries TRBV12-3 or TRBV12-4 and TRBJ2-5; TRBD1 aligns across 9 bases. With 5 bases clipped from V and 4 bases from J, the junction kept 11 bases outside the gene matches. The CDR3 has 16 amino acids.

This clonotype appeared once. This rearrangement joins TRBV20-1 to TRBJ2-3; D gene uncertain. Germline loops: CDR1 DFQATT, CDR2 SNEGSKA (reference sequence). V was shortened by 5 bases and J by 5 bases, with 8 bases between the two germline ends. CDR3 size: 11 residues. The CDR3 here is CSAELEDTQYF. The DNA for the CDR3 is TGCAGTGCTGAGCTCGAAGATACGCAGTATTTT.

This clonotype is medium-sized by share. The rearrangement links TRBV20-1 to TRBJ1-6; D is possibly TRBD1 (5 bases). The germline V gene encodes CDR1 DFQATT and CDR2 SNEGSKA (reference sequence). V lost 2 bases, J lost 4 bases, and 21 bases lay in between. The CDR3 runs 18 residues. The CDR3 reads CSARRPRAGPPYNSPLHF. As DNA, the CDR3 is TGCAGTGCTAGACGACCCCGAGCAGGGCCACCTTATAATTCACCCCTCCACTTT.

The CDR3 coding sequence is TGTGCCAGCAGCCGACCCGGGACAGAAAAACTGTTTTTT. Protein sequence: CASSRPGTEKLFF. V and J are TRBV7-9 and TRBJ1-4, with D possibly being TRBD1 (6 bases). There are 13 residues in the CDR3. Germline-derived CDR1 and CDR2 are SEHNR and FQNEAQ (reference sequence). The V gene lost 5 bases and the J gene lost 8 bases, with 12 bases spanning the gap.

The chain is built from TRBV27 and TRBJ2-3, with D possibly matching TRBD1 (6 bases). V was clipped by 3 bases and J by 2 bases, with 9 bases between them. The CDR3 is 14 amino acids. Germline values: CDR1 MNHEY, CDR2 SMNVEV (reference sequence). The chain's CDR3 is CASSFRDNTDTQYF. In DNA form, the CDR3 reads TGTGCCAGCAGTTTCCGGGACAACACAGATACGCAGTATTTT.

This chain connects TRBV6-2 or TRBV6-3 to TRBJ1-5, with D uncertain. CDR1 MNHEY and CDR2 SVGEGT come from the germline V gene. Deletions cut 4 bases from V and 0 bases from J, with 22 bases between. There are 19 residues in the CDR3. CDR3 sequence: CASSSPTGQAVYSNQPQHF. For the CDR3, the DNA is TGTGCCAGCAGTTCCCCCACGGGCCAAGCCGTTTATAGCAATCAGCCCCAGCATTTT.

V gene TRBV15 combines with J gene TRBJ2-5; possibly TRBD1 for D (5 bases). Germline-derived CDR1 and CDR2 are LNHNV and YYDKDF (reference sequence). V lost 1 base and J lost 1, with 10 bases in between. The length of the CDR3 is 15 residues. DNA for the CDR3: TGTGCCACCAGCAGAGTCCAGGGCCCCCAAGAGACCCAGTACTTC. Translation: CATSRVQGPQETQYF.

This rearrangement joins TRBV20-1 to TRBJ2-5; D is uncertain. The CDR3 consists of 15 residues. V gave up 0 bases and J gave up 1 base, with 12 bases separating them. Germline V gene lookup returns CDR1 DFQATT and CDR2 SNEGSKA (reference sequence). CDR3 in amino acids: CSARDTKSSQETQYF. The CDR3 DNA follows: TGCAGTGCTAGAGATACTAAGTCTTCCCAAGAGACCCAGTACTTC.

The gene calls are TRBV6-1 and TRBJ1-1; the match to TRBD1 covers 8 bases. The CDR3 length is 14 residues. Germline V gene sequence: CDR1 MNHNS, CDR2 SASEGT. With 6 bases clipped from V and 10 bases from J, the junction kept 13 bases outside the gene matches. The CDR3 DNA sequence: TGTGCCAGCAGACCCCCGGGACAGGTCTTGATAGCTTTCTTT. Amino acids: CASRPPGQVLIAFF.

The chain combines TRBV20-1 with TRBJ1-5, with no clear D. V lost 0 bases to trimming and J lost 5 bases, with 8 bases between them. The CDR3 loop spans 13 amino acids. Germline CDR1 is DFQATT and CDR2 is SNEGSKA (reference sequence). The CDR3 bases are TGCAGTGCTAGAGATACGAGGGATCAGCCCCAGCATTTT. Protein sequence: CSARDTRDQPQHF.

The chain combines TRBV24-1 with TRBJ2-3; TRBD1 agrees at 8 bases. The CDR3 consists of 17 residues. The V and J ends lost 2 bases and 5 bases, in that order; junction bases with no gene match: 11. In germline, CDR1 is KGHDR, CDR2 SFDVKD. The CDR3 DNA sequence: TGTGCCACCAGTGATTCCTCTTCGACAGGGGTTGGAGATACGCAGTATTTT. As protein: CATSDSSSTGVGDTQYF.

The rearrangement uses TRBV27 and TRBJ1-1; D unclear. CDR3 size: 12 residues. Germline values: CDR1 MNHEY, CDR2 SMNVEV (reference sequence). V lost 7 bases and J lost 1, with 7 bases in between. The CDR3 DNA sequence: TGTGCCAGCACAACCACGAACACTGAAGCTTTCTTT. Translated: CASTTTNTEAFF.

The chain links TRBV20-1 to TRBJ2-7; 8 bases fit TRBD2. V lost 4 bases, J lost 6 bases, and 11 bases stayed unmatched. The CDR3 spans 14 residues. Germline loops: CDR1 DFQATT, CDR2 SNEGSKA (reference sequence). The CDR3 DNA reads as TGCAGTGCTACAGAAGCGGGGGCTGGGGGCGAGCAGTACTTC. This gives the protein CSATEAGAGGEQYF.

The chain joins TRBV7-9 to TRBJ1-1; D ambiguous. The V gene's germline CDR1 is SEHNR and CDR2 FQNEAQ (reference sequence). Trimming took off 5 bases at V and 5 bases at J, with 12 bases between the two ends. The CDR3 consists of 13 residues. CDR3 sequence reads: CASSPSAVTEAFF. DNA of the CDR3: TGTGCCAGCAGCCCCAGTGCCGTGACTGAAGCTTTCTTT. Combining the CDR3 with reference TRBV7-9 and TRBJ1-1 gives the whole variable domain DTGVSQNPRHKITKRGQNVTFRCDPISEHNRLYWYRQTLGQGPEFLTYFQNEAQLEKSRLLSDRFSAERPKGSFSTLEIQRTEQGDSAMYLCASSPSAVTEAFFGQGTRLTVV.

The CDR3 DNA is TGCAGTGCACCAACCTCAGGACTAGCCGAGACCCAGTACTTC. It encodes CSAPTSGLAETQYF. The chain has TRBV20-1 and TRBJ2-5; 8 bases fit TRBD2. CDR3 length: 14 residues. CDR1 DFQATT and CDR2 SNEGSKA come from the germline V gene (reference sequence). Trimming removed 6 bases from V and 5 bases from J; junction bases left unmatched: 11.

The V gene is TRBV7-8, the J gene TRBJ1-2; maybe TRBD1 (6 bases). V was cut by 5 bases and J by 4 bases, with 23 bases left in between. Germline lookup yields CDR1 SGHVS and CDR2 FQNEAQ. This CDR3 has 17 residues. As DNA, the CDR3 is TGTGCCAGCAGCCTTTTCGGGAGGACAGCCCCCGTCTATGGCTACACCTTC. It encodes CASSLFGRTAPVYGYTF.